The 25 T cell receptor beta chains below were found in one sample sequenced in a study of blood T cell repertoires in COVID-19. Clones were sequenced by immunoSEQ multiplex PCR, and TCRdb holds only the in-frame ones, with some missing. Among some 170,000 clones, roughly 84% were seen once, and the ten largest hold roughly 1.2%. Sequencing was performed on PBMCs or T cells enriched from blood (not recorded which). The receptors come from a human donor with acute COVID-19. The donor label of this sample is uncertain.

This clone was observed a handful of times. The CDR3 spells CASSAPGLSEKLFF. The CDR3 DNA sequence: TGTGCCAGCAGCGCTCCGGGACTGAGTGAAAAACTGTTTTTT. The chain joins TRBV7-9 to TRBJ1-4, with D possibly TRBD1 on 5 matching bases. The CDR3 length is 14 residues. V lost 5 bases and J lost 7, with 14 bases in between. Germline CDR1 reads SEHNR; CDR2 reads FQNEAQ (reference sequence).

The CDR3 spells CASSVGQLGAGEQFF. The CDR3 nucleotides are TGTGCCAGCAGCGTTGGACAGCTCGGGGCTGGAGAGCAGTTCTTC. The chain recombines TRBV9 with TRBJ2-1; D is possibly TRBD1 (6 bases). The length of the CDR3 is 15 residues. The V end lost 2 bases, the J end lost 10 bases, and 19 bases lay between the germline ends. The germline gives CDR1 SGDLS, CDR2 YYNGEE.

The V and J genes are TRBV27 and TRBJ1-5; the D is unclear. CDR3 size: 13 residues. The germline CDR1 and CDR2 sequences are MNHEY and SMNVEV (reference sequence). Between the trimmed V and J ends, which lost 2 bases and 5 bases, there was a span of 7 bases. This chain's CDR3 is CASSLGTDQPQHF. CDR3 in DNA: TGTGCCAGCAGTTTAGGTACAGATCAGCCCCAGCATTTT.

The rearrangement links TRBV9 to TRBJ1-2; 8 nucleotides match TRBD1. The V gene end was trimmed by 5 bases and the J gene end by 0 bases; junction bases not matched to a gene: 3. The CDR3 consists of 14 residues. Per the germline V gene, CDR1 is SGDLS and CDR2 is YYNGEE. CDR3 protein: CASSPGQANYGYTF. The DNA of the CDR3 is TGTGCCAGCAGTCCGGGACAGGCTAACTATGGCTACACCTTC.

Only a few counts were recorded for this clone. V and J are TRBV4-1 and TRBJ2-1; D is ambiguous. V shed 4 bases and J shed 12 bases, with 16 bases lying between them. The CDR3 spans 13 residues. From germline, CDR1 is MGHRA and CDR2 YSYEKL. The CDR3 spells CASSLHRDGAQFF. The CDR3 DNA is TGCGCCAGCAGCCTTCACCGTGACGGAGCGCAGTTCTTC.

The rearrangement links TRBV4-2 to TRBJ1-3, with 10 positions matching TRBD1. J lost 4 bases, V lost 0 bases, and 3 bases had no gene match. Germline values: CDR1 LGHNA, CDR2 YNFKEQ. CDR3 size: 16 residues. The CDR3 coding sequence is TGTGCCAGCAGCCAAGATGGGGACAGGGGAGGAAACACCATATATTTT. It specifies CASSQDGDRGGNTIYF.

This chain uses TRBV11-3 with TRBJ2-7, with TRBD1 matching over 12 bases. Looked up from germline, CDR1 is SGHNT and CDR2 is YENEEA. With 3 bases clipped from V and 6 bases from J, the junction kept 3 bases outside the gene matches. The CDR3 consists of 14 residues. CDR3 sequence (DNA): TGTGCCAGCAGCTTGGGACAGGGGGCTGGCGAGCAGTACTTC. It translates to CASSLGQGAGEQYF.

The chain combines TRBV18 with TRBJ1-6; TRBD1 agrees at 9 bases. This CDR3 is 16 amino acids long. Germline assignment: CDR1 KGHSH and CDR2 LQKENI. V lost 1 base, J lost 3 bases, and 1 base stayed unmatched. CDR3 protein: CASSPRQGDYNSPLHF. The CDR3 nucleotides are TGTGCCAGCTCACCACGACAGGGGGACTATAATTCACCCCTCCACTTT.

CDR3 DNA: TGTGCCAGCGGCACAGGGATCTACGAGCAGTACTTC. It yields the protein CASGTGIYEQYF. The gene calls are TRBV6-5 and TRBJ2-7; tentative D call: TRBD1 (6 bases). V was trimmed by 8 bases and J by 3 bases, leaving 11 bases between them. The CDR3 is 12 amino acids. Germline V gene lookup returns CDR1 MNHEY and CDR2 SVGAGI.

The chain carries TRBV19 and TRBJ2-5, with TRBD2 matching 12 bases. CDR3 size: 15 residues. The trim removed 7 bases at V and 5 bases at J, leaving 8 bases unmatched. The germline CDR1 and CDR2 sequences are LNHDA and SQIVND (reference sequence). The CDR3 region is CASTAATSGGETQYF. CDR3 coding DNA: TGTGCCAGTACCGCGGCCACTAGCGGGGGGGAGACCCAGTACTTC.

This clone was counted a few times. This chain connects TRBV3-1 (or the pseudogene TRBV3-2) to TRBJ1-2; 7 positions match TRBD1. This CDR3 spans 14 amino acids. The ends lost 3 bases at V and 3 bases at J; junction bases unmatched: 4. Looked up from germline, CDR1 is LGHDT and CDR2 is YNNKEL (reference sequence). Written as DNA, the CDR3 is TGTGCCAGCAGCCAGGGTCAGGGGGACTATGGCTACACCTTC. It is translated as CASSQGQGDYGYTF.

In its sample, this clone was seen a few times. CDR3 amino acids: CASSQDWQGDYGYTF. The CDR3 DNA sequence: TGTGCCAGCAGCCAAGATTGGCAGGGGGACTATGGCTACACCTTC. This sequence joins TRBV3-1 (or the pseudogene TRBV3-2) and TRBJ1-2; the match to TRBD1 covers 7 bases. The V and J ends lost 0 bases and 3 bases, in that order; junction bases with no gene match: 4. CDR1 is LGHDT, CDR2 YNNKEL, per germline (reference sequence). The CDR3 is 15 amino acids.

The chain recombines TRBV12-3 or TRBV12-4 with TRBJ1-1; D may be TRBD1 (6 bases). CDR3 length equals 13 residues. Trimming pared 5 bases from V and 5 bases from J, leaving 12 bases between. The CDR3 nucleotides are TGTGCCAGCAGTACAGGGCGAGTGACTGAAGCTTTCTTT. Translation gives CASSTGRVTEAFF.

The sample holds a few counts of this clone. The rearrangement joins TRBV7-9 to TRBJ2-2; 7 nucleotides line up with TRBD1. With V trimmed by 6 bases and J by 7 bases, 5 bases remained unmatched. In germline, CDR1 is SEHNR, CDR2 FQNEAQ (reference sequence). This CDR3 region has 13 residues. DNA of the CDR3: TGTGCCAGCAGATCACAGGGGATCGGGGAGCTGTTTTTT. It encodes CASRSQGIGELFF.

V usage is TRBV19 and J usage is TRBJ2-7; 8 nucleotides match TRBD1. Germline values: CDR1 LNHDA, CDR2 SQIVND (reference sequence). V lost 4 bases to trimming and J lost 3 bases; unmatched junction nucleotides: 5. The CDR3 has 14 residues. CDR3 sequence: CASSKSGQGYEQYF. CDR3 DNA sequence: TGTGCCAGTAGTAAGAGCGGACAGGGCTACGAGCAGTACTTC.

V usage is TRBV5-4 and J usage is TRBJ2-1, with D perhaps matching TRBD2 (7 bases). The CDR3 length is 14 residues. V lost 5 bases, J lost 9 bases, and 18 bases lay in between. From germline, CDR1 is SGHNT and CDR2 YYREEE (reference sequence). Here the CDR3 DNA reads TGTGCCAGCAGGGTCCCGGGGGGCGAGGCTGAGCAGTTCTTC. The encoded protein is CASRVPGGEAEQFF.

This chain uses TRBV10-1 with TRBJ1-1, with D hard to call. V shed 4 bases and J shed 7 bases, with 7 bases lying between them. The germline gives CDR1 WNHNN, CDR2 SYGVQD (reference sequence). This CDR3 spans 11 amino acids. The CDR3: CASSASYEAFF. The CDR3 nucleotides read TGCGCCAGCAGTGCGTCGTATGAAGCTTTCTTT.

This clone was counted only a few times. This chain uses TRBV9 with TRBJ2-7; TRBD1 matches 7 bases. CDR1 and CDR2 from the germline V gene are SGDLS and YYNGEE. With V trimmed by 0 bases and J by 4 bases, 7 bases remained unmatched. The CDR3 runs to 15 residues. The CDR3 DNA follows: TGTGCCAGCAGCGTAGGACAGGGCAAAACGTACGAGCAGTACTTC. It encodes CASSVGQGKTYEQYF.

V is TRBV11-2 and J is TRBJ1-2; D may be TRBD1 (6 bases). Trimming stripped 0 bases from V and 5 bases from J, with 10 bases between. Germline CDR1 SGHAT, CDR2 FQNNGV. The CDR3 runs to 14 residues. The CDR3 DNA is TGTGCCAGCAGCTTAGACCAGGGGTCTTATGGCTACACCTTC. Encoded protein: CASSLDQGSYGYTF.

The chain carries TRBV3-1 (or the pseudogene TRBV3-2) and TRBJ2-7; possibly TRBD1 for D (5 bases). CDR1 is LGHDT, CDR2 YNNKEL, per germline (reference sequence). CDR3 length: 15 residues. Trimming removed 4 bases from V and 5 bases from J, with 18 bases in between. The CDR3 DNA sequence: TGTGCCAGCAGCCCAAGGGGAAGAGGCCTTAACGAGCAGTACTTC. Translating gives CASSPRGRGLNEQYF.

This CDR3 reads CSVELLSGGANEQFF. Here the CDR3 DNA reads TGCAGCGTTGAACTTCTTAGCGGGGGGGCCAATGAGCAGTTCTTC. This rearrangement joins TRBV29-1 to TRBJ2-1; 11 positions match TRBD2. CDR1 and CDR2 (germline): SQVTM, ANQGSEA. This CDR3 has 15 amino acids. After removal of 2 bases from V and 6 bases from J, the junction contained 6 bases not matched to a gene.

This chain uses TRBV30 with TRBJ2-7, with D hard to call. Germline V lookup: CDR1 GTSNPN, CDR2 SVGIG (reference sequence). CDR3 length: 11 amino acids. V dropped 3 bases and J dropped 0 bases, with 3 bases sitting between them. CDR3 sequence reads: CAWSFSYEQYF. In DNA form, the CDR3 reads TGTGCCTGGAGCTTCTCCTACGAGCAGTACTTC. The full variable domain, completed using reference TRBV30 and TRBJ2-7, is SQTIHQWPATLVQPVGSPLSLECTVEGTSNPNLYWYRQAAGRGLQLLFYSVGIGQISSEVPQNLSASRPQDRQFILSSKKLLLSDSGFYLCAWSFSYEQYFGPGTRLTVT.

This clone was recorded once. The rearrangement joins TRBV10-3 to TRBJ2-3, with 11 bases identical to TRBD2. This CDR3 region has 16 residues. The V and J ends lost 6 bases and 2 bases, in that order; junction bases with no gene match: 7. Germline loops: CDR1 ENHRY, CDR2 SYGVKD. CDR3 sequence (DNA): TGTGCCATCAGGACGACTAGCGGGACCTCCACAGATACGCAGTATTTT. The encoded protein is CAIRTTSGTSTDTQYF.

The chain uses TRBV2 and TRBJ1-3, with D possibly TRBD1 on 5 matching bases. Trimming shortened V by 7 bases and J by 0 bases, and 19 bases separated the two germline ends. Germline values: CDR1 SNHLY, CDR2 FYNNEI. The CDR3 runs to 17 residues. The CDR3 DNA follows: TGTGCCAGCACCCGAACGGGGGGAGCCAACTCTGGAAACACCATATATTTT. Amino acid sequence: CASTRTGGANSGNTIYF.

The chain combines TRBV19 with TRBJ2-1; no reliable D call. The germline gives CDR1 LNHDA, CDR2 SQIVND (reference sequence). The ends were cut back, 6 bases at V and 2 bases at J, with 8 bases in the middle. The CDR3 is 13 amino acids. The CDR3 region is CASSQAAYNEQFF. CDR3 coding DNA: TGTGCCAGTAGCCAGGCCGCCTACAATGAGCAGTTCTTC.